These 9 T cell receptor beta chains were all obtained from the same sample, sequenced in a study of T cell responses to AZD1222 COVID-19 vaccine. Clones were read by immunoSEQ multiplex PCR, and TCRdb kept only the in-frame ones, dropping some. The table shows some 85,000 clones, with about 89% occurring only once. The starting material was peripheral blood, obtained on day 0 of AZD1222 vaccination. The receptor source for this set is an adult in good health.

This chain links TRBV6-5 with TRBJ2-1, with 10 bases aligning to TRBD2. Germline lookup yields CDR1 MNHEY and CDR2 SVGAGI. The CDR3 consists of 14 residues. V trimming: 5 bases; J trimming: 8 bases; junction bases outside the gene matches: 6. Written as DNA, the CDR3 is TGTGCCAGCAGTCGGACTAGCGGAGCCTATGAGCAGTTCTTC. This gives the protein CASSRTSGAYEQFF.

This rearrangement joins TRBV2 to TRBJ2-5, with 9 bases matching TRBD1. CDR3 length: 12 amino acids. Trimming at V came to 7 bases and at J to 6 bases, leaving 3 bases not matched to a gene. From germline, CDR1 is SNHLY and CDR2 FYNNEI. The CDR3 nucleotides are TGTGCCAGCATGGGACAGGGAAAGACCCAGTACTTC. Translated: CASMGQGKTQYF.

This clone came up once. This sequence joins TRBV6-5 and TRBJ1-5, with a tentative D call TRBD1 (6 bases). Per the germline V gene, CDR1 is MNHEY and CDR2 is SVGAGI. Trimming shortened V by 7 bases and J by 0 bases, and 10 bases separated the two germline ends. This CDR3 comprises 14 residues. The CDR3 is CASMDSGSNQPQHF. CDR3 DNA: TGTGCCAGCATGGACAGCGGTAGCAATCAGCCCCAGCATTTT.

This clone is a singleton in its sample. The CDR3 protein is CASSQDRTTNQPQHF. In DNA, the CDR3 is TGTGCCAGCAGCCAAGATCGGACTACTAATCAGCCCCAGCATTTT. This chain joins TRBV4-2 and TRBJ1-5; no clear D gene. Germline CDR1 and CDR2: LGHNA and YNFKEQ. The V end was cut by 0 bases, the J end by 4 bases, with 10 bases between. The CDR3 runs to 15 residues.

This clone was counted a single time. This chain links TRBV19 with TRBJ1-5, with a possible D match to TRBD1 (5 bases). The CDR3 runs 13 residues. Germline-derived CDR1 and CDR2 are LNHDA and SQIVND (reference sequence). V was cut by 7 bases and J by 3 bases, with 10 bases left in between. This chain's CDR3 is CASIEGNNQPQHF. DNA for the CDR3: TGTGCCAGTATTGAGGGGAACAATCAGCCCCAGCATTTT. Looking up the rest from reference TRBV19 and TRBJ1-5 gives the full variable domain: DGGITQSPKYLFRKEGQNVTLSCEQNLNHDAMYWYRQDPGQGLRLIYYSQIVNDFQKGDIAEGYSVSREKKESFPLTVTSAQKNPTAFYLCASIEGNNQPQHFGDGTRLSIL.

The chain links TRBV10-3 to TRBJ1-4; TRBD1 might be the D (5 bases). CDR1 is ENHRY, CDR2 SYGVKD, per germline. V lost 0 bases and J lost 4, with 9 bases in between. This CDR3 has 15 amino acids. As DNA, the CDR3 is TGTGCCATCAGTGAGTCGCGGGGGGATAATGAAAAACTGTTTTTT. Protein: CAISESRGDNEKLFF.

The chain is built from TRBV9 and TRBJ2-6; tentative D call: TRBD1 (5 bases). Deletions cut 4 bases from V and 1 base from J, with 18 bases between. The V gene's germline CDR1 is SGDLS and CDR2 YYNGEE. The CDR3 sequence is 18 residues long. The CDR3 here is CASSPFEGVGSGANVLTF. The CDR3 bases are TGTGCCAGCAGCCCCTTTGAAGGGGTCGGGTCTGGGGCCAACGTCCTGACTTTC.

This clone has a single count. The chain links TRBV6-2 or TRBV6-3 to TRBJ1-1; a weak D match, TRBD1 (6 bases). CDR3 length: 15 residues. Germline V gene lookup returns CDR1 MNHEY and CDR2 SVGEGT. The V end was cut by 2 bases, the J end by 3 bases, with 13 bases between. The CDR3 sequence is CASSYVRGGDTEAFF. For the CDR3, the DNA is TGTGCCAGCAGTTACGTCAGGGGAGGGGACACTGAAGCTTTCTTT.

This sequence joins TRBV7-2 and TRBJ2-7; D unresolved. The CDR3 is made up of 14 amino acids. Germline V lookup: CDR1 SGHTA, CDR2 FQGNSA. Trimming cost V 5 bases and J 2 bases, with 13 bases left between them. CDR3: CASSPSNGAYEQYF. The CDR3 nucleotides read TGTGCCAGCAGCCCCTCCAACGGTGCCTACGAGCAGTACTTC.